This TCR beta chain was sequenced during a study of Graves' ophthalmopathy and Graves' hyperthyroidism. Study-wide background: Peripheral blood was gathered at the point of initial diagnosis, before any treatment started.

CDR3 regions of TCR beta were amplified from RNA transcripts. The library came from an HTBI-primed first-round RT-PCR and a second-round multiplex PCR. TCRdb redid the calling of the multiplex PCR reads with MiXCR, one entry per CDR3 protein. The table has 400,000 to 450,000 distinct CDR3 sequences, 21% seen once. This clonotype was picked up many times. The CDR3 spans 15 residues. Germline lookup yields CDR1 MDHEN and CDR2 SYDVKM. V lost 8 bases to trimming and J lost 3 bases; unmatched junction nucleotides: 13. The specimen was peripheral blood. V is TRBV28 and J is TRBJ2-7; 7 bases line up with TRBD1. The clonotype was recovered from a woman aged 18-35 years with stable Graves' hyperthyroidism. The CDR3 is CASGGTGAHLYEQYF. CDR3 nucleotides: TGTGCCAGCGGAGGAACAGGGGCCCACCTCTACGAGCAGTACTTC.